This record concerns one TCR beta chain sequence. Its antigen remains unknown. Coverage ceases 3 residues before the CDR3 finishes, and the germline J gene fills in the end. This sample includes further DNA sequences coding for the same CDR3. Germline V gene data show CDR1 as SGHTA and CDR2 as FQGNSA. CDR3 length equals 15 residues. The method was immunoSEQ multiplex PCR; TCRdb's version includes in-frame clones alone and lacks a portion of them. The table lists 40,000 to 55,000 clones, with approximately 0.98% in the top ten. This sample was taken from a study of T cells in women clearing cervical HPV infection. Study-level information: Blood came at first lesion visit for cases, post-clearance for controls. Study conclusions and caveats: Effector/memory and HPV-specific T cells were not isolated, and association timing is unknown.

This sequence was found in a woman between 18 and 70 years old with a cervical HPV16 infection that either progressed to CIN3+ or cleared (not recorded which). This chain links TRBV7-2 with TRBJ2-3, with D perhaps assigned TRBD1 or TRBD2 (5 bases each). The sample was blood buffy coat. The CDR3 bases that were read are TGTGCCAGCAGCTTAGGAGGGGTGAGCAATCAGCCG. Its translation: CASSLGGVSNQP. The complete CDR3 protein is CASSLGGVSNQPQYF.